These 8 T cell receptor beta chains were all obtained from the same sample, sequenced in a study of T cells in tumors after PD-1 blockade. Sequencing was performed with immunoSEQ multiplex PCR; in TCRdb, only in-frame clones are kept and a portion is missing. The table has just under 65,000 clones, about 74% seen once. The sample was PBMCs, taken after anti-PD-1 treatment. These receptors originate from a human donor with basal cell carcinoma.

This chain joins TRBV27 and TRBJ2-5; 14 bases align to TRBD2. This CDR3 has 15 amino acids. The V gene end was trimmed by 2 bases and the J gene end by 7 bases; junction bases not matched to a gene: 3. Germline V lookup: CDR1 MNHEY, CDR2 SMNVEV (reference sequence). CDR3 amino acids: CASSLTGTSGGTQYF. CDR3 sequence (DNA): TGTGCCAGCAGTTTAACAGGGACTAGCGGGGGGACCCAGTACTTC.

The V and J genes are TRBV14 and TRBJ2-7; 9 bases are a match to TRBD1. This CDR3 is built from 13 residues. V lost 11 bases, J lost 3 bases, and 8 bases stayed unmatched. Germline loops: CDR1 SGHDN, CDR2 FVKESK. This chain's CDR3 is CAGRDREIYEQYF. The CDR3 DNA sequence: TGTGCCGGAAGGGACAGGGAGATCTACGAGCAGTACTTC. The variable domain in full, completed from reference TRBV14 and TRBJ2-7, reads EAGVTQFPSHSVIEKGQTVTLRCDPISGHDNLYWYRRVMGKEIKFLLHFVKESKQDESGMPNNRFLAERTGGTYSTLKVQPAELEDSGVYFCAGRDREIYEQYFGPGTRLTVT.

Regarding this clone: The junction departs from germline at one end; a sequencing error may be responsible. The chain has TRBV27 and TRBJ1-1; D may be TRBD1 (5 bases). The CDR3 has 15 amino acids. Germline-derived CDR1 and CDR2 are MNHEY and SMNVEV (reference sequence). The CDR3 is CAGSSLRWGETEAFF. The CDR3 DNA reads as TGTGCCGGCAGTTCCCTTAGGTGGGGGGAGACTGAAGCTTTCTTT.

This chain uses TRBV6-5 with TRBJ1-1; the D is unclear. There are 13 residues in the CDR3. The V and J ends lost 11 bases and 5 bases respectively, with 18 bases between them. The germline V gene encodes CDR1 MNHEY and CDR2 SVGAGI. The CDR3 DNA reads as TGTGCCTCTCAACGGGGTCCGAGGACTGAAGCTTTCTTT. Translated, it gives CASQRGPRTEAFF.

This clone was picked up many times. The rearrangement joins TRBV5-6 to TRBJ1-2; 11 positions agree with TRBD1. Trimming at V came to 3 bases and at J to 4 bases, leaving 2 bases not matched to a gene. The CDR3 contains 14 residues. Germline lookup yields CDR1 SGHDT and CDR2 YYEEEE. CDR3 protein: CASSSGTGGYGYTF. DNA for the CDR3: TGTGCCAGCAGCTCCGGGACAGGGGGCTATGGCTACACCTTC.

CDR3 amino acids: CASSLYDRVDGNEQFF. As DNA, the CDR3 is TGCGCCAGCAGCTTATACGACAGGGTTGACGGCAATGAGCAGTTCTTC. The chain couples TRBV5-1 to TRBJ2-1; 7 nucleotides line up with TRBD1. This CDR3 contains 16 residues. J was trimmed by 6 bases and V by 2 bases; bases with no gene match: 11. Germline V gives CDR1 SGHRS, CDR2 YFSETQ. Variable domain in full (rest from reference TRBV5-1 and TRBJ2-1): KAGVTQTPRYLIKTRGQQVTLSCSPISGHRSVSWYQQTPGQGLQFLFEYFSETQRNKGNFPGRFSGRQFSNSRSEMNVSTLELGDSALYLCASSLYDRVDGNEQFFGPGTRLTVL.

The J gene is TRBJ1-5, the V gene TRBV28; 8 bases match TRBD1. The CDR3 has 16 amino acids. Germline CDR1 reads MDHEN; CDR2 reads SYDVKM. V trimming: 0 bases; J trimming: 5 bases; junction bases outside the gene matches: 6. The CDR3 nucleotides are TGTGCCAGCAGTTTATGGAAACCAGGGGGCCATCAGCCCCAGCATTTT. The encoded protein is CASSLWKPGGHQPQHF.

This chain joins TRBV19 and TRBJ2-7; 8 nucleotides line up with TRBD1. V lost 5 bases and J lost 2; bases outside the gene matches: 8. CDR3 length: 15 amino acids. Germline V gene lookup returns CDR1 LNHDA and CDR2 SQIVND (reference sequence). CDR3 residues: CASSSLRTGTYEQYF. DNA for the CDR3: TGTGCCAGTAGTTCACTCCGGACAGGGACCTACGAGCAGTACTTC.